This T cell receptor beta chain was obtained from a study of blood T cell repertoires in COVID-19 (dated by TCRdb to the early 2020s). Some background on the complete study: Samples from collaborators originated in the United States, Italy and Spain and spanned both the acute and convalescent phases of COVID-19. Where HLA class I and class II types were available, the types were taken from metadata supplied by the sample provider, not from assay-based typing. Nearly every sample came with metadata listing a de-identified subject ID, COVID-19 status, age in years and sex. Deeply sampled blood TCRbeta repertoires from subjects exposed to, actively infected with, or recovered from COVID-19 were included in the dataset. The samples were drawn from two sources: the first 160 participants of the ongoing ImmuneRACE study, and fewer than 1,500 subjects contributed by 6 global collaborators. The repertoires were released in a freely available public database meant as a resource for research on the immune response to SARS-CoV-2. The material from the prospective study consisted of cDNA or gDNA derived from T cells, B-cell-depleted T cells, or PBMCs.

The immunoSEQ Assay, a bias-controlled multiplex PCR, was used to amplify TCRbeta CDR3 regions from genomic DNA. The paper's processing steps were these. The number of nucleated cells in each sample was estimated by amplification of reference gene primers within the assay. To quantify the absolute abundance of each unique TCRbeta CDR3 rearrangement, sequence reads were collapsed and filtered. Productive Simpson clonality was computed per sample as the square root of Simpson's diversity index over productive rearrangements. The clones in this table, taken by TCRdb from immuneACCESS, are in-frame only. Not every clone is retained; where verified, under half of the shortfall comes from an unresolved V gene, and the cause of the rest is unknown. Clone size and the V and J calls come from that table; the DNA yielded D and trimming. The table for this sample lists 70,000 to 80,000 clones; around 91% of them were counted only once. The biggest ten clones account for roughly 6% of the sample.

Overall study results and their limits: How much clinical and demographic metadata was included differed by source and by participant, and the metadata was provided uncurated.

Collaborating institutions collected whole blood in K2EDTA tubes following their own protocols. For TCRbeta analysis, collaborator samples were shipped as frozen whole blood, as isolated PBMCs, or as DNA extracted from either sample type. CDR1 and CDR2 are drawn from the germline V gene: SQVTM, ANQGSEA. Including cysteine and phenylalanine, the CDR3 has 14 amino acids. The read is trimmed to its CDR3 DNA, 42 bases read in frame from base 1. Trimming takes 5 bases off V and 7 bases off J; junction bases not matched to a gene: 9. Turning to this clone: Its antigen specificity is not known. The input lacks base qualities; no much larger clone sits a single base away.

This sequence originates from a human donor in a cohort sampled during active COVID-19. Sequenced material: peripheral blood. The sequence joins TRBV29-1 to TRBJ2-1, and 9 junctional nucleotides match TRBD1. In nucleotides, the sequence is TGCAGCGTTACCCGGGACAGGGTTAATAATGAGCAGTTCTTC. It translates to CSVTRDRVNNEQFF.